This T cell receptor beta chain originates from a study of blood T cells in healthy people across ages. The CDR3 length is 15 residues. The germline CDR1 and CDR2 sequences are SEHNR and FQNEAQ (reference sequence). For this clonotype: Its antigen is not identified. An end of the junction differs from the germline gene, which may be a read error.

Study-wide points: Significant beta diversity loss was already apparent by age approximately 38, declining roughly linearly.

A second about 6 to 12 cycle PCR used barcoded and J-beta primers. One entry per CDR3 protein results from TCRdb running MiXCR on the 5' RACE reads. The sample carries roughly 1.9 million distinct CDR3 sequences, about 39% recorded once. Sequencing used blood. This receptor was taken from a human donor in good health. The rearrangement uses TRBV7-9 and TRBJ2-1, with D unresolved. The CDR3 region has the DNA TGTGCCAGCAGCTTAGGTAGAAGCTCCTACAGTGAGCAGTTCTTC. Protein product: CASSLGRSSYSEQFF.